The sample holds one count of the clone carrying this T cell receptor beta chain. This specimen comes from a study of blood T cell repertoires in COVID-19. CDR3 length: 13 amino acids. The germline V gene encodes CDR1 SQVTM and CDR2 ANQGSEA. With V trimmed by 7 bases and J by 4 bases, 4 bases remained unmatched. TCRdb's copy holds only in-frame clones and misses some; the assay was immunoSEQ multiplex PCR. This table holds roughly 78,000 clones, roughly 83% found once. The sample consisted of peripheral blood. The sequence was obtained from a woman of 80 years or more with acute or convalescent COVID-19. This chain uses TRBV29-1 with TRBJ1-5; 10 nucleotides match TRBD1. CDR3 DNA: TGCAGCGCCCGGACAGGGGGTAATCAGCCCCAGCATTTT. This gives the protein CSARTGGNQPQHF.